This T cell receptor beta chain is drawn from a study of response to subunit inactivated influenza vaccine. TCRdb reprocessed the RT-PCR reads with MiXCR, giving one entry per CDR3 protein. The data show about 800,000 distinct CDR3 sequences, with 21% seen just once and 9.5% to 13% held by the top ten. The CDR3 totals 15 residues. V was cut by 3 bases and J by 6 bases, with 15 bases left in between. Sequences were derived from PBMCs from blood, sampled 5 days after vaccination. This chain uses TRBV12-3 or TRBV12-4 with TRBJ2-1; D might be TRBD1 (6 bases). The receptor was isolated from a man between 45 and 60 years old who received an inactivated influenza vaccine. The CDR3 nucleotides are TGTGCCAGCAGTTTTGAGCGGACAGCTCTCAATGAGCAGTTCTTC. It encodes CASSFERTALNEQFF.